Sequencing of this TCR beta chain was carried out in a study of T cells after yellow fever vaccination. Study details: It was SMART-Seq v4 Ultra Low Input that prepared the fractions with low cell numbers.

TCR cDNA, made by 5'RACE template switching, carried an added universal primer site and UMIs. MiXCR was run by TCRdb on the 5' RACE reads, yielding one entry per CDR3 protein. The sample has around 360,000 distinct CDR3 sequences; around 10% are singletons. Trimming stripped 7 bases from V and 1 base from J, with 9 bases between. The CDR3 consists of 13 residues. Germline V gene sequence: CDR1 SEHNR, CDR2 FQNEAQ (reference sequence). Notes on this clonotype: As yet, its antigen is unknown.

Findings and caveats of the study: When the response was secondary, it was weaker but reached its peak faster, day 5 versus 15. Of the clonotypes, a small share occurred in both CD4 and CD8 compartments.

This sample comprised PBMCs, obtained on the day of the first yellow fever vaccination. The rearrangement joins TRBV7-9 to TRBJ2-3, with a weak D call TRBD2 (5 bases). The receptor was isolated from a man younger than 35 who received the YFV17D yellow fever vaccine. In DNA form, the CDR3 reads TGTGCCAGCACCCCGGAGGGCACAGATACGCAGTATTTT. This gives the protein CASTPEGTDTQYF.